The rows below give T cell receptor beta chains drawn from one sample of a study of Ad26.COV2.S vaccination and SARS-CoV-2 variants. The table came from immunoSEQ multiplex PCR; TCRdb's copy has only in-frame clones and leaves some out. In the table there are 330,000 or so clones, approximately 87% of which are singletons. The input for sequencing was peripheral blood, taken in a trial of Ad26.COV2.S vaccine versus placebo. The receptors shown here come from a person aged 18 to 59 who received the Ad26.COV2.S COVID-19 vaccine or a placebo. Each CDR3 is given with its conserved first and last residue. Fields, in order: J gene, D gene, V gene, clone size, CDR3 DNA, CDR3 protein. The D gene is left open where the match is weak. Clone size is given for some rows only: seen once, a few or many times, or a class if the clone is expanded.

TRBJ2-2,.,TRBV10-1,.,TGCGCCAGCAGTAGGAGGGAGAGAGACACCGGGGAGCTGTTTTTT,CASSRRERDTGELFF
TRBJ1-6,.,TRBV25-1,.,TGTGCCAGCAGTGTAGACCCGTCTTATTCACCCCTCCACTTT,CASSVDPSYSPLHF
TRBJ1-4,.,TRBV18,.,TGTGCCAGCTCACGGACGGCAGCTAATGAAAAACTGTTTTTT,CASSRTAANEKLFF
TRBJ1-2,.,TRBV4-1,few,TGCGCCAGCAGCCCTCTTTCACTTTGGGGAAACTATGGCTACACCTTC,CASSPLSLWGNYGYTF
TRBJ2-1,.,TRBV6-2/TRBV6-3,once,TGTGCCAGCAGTCAGTATCATGAGCAGTTCTTC,CASSQYHEQFF
TRBJ2-6,.,TRBV27,.,TGTGCCAGCAGTTTATGGGGACGGAACTCTGGGGCCAACGTCCTGACTTTC,CASSLWGRNSGANVLTF
TRBJ1-2,.,TRBV19,.,TGTGCCAGTAGTAGCCTGGACCGGCGGTATGGCTACACCTTC,CASSSLDRRYGYTF
TRBJ1-6,.,TRBV30,.,TGTGCCTGGAGTGTACAGGGTACCCCCAATTCACCCCTCCACTTT,CAWSVQGTPNSPLHF
TRBJ1-1,TRBD1,TRBV2,.,TGTGCCAGCAGTGAACCCCAGGGGGTGAACACTGAAGCTTTCTTT,CASSEPQGVNTEAFF
TRBJ2-7,.,TRBV7-9,.,TGTGCCAGCAGCTTCCGGGGTACCCCCTCCTACGAGCAGTACTTC,CASSFRGTPSYEQYF
TRBJ2-7,.,TRBV27,.,TGTGCCAGCAGTTTAAGCGAGAGAAACGAGCAGTACTTC,CASSLSERNEQYF
TRBJ1-4,TRBD1,TRBV2,.,TGTGCCAGCAGATCCCCCACAGGGGGGGAGTATGAAAAACTGTTTTTT,CASRSPTGGEYEKLFF
TRBJ2-2,.,TRBV7-6,.,TGTGCCAGCAGCTTAGCCGGGGGTAACACCGGGGAGCTGTTTTTT,CASSLAGGNTGELFF
TRBJ2-3,.,TRBV6-4,.,TGTGCCAGCAGTGACTCTCCGGCCCCTGAAGATACGCAGTATTTT,CASSDSPAPEDTQYF
TRBJ2-1,TRBD2,TRBV4-1,.,TGCGCCAGCAGCCAAATCCTAGCGGGCTCCTACAATGAGCAGTTCTTC,CASSQILAGSYNEQFF
TRBJ2-1,.,TRBV2,once,TGTGCCAGCAGTGAGCGGGCCTCCTACAATGAGCAGTTCTTC,CASSERASYNEQFF
TRBJ2-1,TRBD2,TRBV4-3,.,TGCGCCAGCAGCCAAGATGCTTGGGGCGGGAGGTACAATGAGCAGTTCTTC,CASSQDAWGGRYNEQFF
TRBJ2-1,.,TRBV27,.,TGTGCCAGCAGTTTAGTAGGCGTCAGCGATGAGCAGTTCTTC,CASSLVGVSDEQFF
TRBJ2-5,.,TRBV30,.,TGTGCCGGCACAGGGCTAGAGACCCAGTACTTC,CAGTGLETQYF
TRBJ1-2,.,TRBV5-8,.,TGTGCCAGCAGCCGTGGCCAGGGTTATGGCTACACCTTC,CASSRGQGYGYTF
TRBJ1-2,.,TRBV30,.,TGTGCCTGGAGTAAAGTGACTGCCCTATTGGGCTACACCTTC,CAWSKVTALLGYTF
TRBJ2-5,TRBD2,TRBV6-5,.,TGTGCCAGCAGTAAATGGGGACTAGAAGAGACCCAGTACTTC,CASSKWGLEETQYF
TRBJ1-1,TRBD1,TRBV25-1,.,TGTGCCAGCAGCGAAGGGGGCATCACTGAAGCTTTCTTT,CASSEGGITEAFF
TRBJ2-1,TRBD1,TRBV7-8,.,TGTGCCAGCAGCTTAGCGGCACAGGGGGTCTACAATGAGCAGTTCTTC,CASSLAAQGVYNEQFF
TRBJ2-3,TRBD2,TRBV6-5,.,TGTGCCAGCAGCCGACTAGCGGGAGCTAATACGCAGTATTTT,CASSRLAGANTQYF